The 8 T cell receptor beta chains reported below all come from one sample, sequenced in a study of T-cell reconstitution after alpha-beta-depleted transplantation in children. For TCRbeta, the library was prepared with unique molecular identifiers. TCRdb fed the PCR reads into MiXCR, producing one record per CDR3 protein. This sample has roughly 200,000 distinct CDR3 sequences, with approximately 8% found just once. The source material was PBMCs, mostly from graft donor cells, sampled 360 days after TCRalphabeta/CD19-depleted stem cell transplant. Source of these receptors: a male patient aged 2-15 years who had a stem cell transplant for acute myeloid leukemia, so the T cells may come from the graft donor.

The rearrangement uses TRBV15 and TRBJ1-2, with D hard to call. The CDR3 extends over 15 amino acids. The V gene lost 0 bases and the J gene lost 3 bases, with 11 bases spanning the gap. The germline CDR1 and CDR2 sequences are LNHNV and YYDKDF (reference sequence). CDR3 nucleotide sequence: TGTGCCACCAGCAGAGATCTGCCAGTCTACTATGGCTACACCTTC. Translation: CATSRDLPVYYGYTF.

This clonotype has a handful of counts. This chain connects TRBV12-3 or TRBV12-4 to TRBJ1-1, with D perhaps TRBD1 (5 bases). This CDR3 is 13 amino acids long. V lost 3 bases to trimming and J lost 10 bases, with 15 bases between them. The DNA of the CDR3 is TGTGCCAGCAGTTTCGGGACCGGCCGAGGAGCTTTCTTT. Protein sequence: CASSFGTGRGAFF.

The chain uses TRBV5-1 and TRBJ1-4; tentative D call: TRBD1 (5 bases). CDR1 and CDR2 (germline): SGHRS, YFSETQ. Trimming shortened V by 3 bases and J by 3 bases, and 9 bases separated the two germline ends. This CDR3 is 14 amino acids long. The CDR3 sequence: CASSSRGPNEKLFF. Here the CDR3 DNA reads TGCGCCAGCAGCTCGCGGGGACCTAATGAAAAACTGTTTTTT.

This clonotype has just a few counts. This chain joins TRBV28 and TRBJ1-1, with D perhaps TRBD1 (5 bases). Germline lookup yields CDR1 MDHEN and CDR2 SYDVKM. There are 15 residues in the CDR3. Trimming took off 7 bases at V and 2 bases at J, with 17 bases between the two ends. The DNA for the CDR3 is TGTGCCAGCATAACTCCGGGACGAGTAAACACTGAAGCTTTCTTT. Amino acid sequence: CASITPGRVNTEAFF.

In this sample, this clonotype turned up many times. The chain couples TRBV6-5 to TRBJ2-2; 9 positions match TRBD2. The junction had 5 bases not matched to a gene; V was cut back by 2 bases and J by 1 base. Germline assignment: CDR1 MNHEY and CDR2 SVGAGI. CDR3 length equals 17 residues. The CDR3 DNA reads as TGTGCCAGCAGTTACCTCTGGACTAGCGTGAACACCGGGGAGCTGTTTTTT. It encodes CASSYLWTSVNTGELFF.

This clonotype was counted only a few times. The CDR3 DNA sequence: TGCAGTGCTGGGACGGCCAATAATTCACCCCTCCACTTT. Amino acid sequence: CSAGTANNSPLHF. This sequence joins TRBV20-1 and TRBJ1-6; weak D call: TRBD1 (5 bases). Germline CDR1 DFQATT, CDR2 SNEGSKA (reference sequence). This CDR3 contains 13 residues. The V and J ends lost 5 bases and 5 bases respectively, with 10 bases between them.

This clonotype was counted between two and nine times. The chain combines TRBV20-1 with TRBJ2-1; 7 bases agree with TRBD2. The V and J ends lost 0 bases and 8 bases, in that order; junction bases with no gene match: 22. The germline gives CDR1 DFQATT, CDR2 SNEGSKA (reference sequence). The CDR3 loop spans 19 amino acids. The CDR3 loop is CSARETLMGGAGSRDEQFF. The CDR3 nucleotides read TGCAGTGCTAGAGAAACACTCATGGGTGGAGCGGGGTCTAGGGATGAGCAGTTCTTC.

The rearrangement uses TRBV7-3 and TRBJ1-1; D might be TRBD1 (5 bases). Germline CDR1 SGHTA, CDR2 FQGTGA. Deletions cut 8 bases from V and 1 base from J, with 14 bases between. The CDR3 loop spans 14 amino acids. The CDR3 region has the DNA TGTGCCAGCCGTCCGGGACGGCGGAACACTGAAGCTTTCTTT. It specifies CASRPGRRNTEAFF.